The clone carrying this T cell receptor (beta chain) has just one count. Antigen: not known. The sample comes from a study of Ad26.COV2.S vaccination and SARS-CoV-2 variants. Described treatment: over 15 received Ad26.COV2.S at low or high dose, single or two shots; 5 received placebo; per-sample allocation not given. After the first vaccine or placebo injection, samples were drawn on day 63. This Boston cohort included adults aged 18-55 years. The shot given was an Ad26 vector that makes Wuhan-strain SARS-CoV-2 spike. The data were produced by immunoSEQ multiplex PCR, yet TCRdb's version contains in-frame clones alone and is incomplete. The profile covers around 300,000 clones, with 88% appearing a single time and around 6.1% taken by the ten largest. The V segment lost 5 bases and the J segment 10 bases; nucleotides outside the gene matches: 7. There are 11 residues in the CDR3. CDR1 and CDR2 (germline): GTSNPN, SVGIG (reference sequence).

The study, taken as a whole, reports: Vaccinated individuals (as opposed to placebo recipients) had higher spike-specific TCR breadth. People who got the vaccine or the placebo had similar non-spike TCR breadth.

The chain recombines TRBV30 with TRBJ2-7; 8 nucleotides match TRBD1. The receptor comes from a person between 18 and 65 years old who received the Ad26.COV2.S COVID-19 vaccine or a placebo. The sample here was peripheral blood, taken in a trial of Ad26.COV2.S vaccine versus placebo. The CDR3 reads CAWGTGFGQYF. CDR3 bases: TGTGCCTGGGGGACAGGTTTCGGTCAGTACTTC.